This TCR beta chain comes out of a study of T cells in localized non-small cell lung cancer. Findings of the study overall: The greatest T cell clonality was found in uninvolved adjacent lung (higher than in tumor).

Sequencing used immunoSEQ multiplex PCR; TCRdb keeps in-frame clones, though not all of them. The sample holds over 20,000 clones, nearly 90% seen once. As to this clone: As yet, its antigen is unknown.

The sequences come from peripheral blood mononuclear cells, collected before any cancer treatment. The clonotype comes from a male donor at least 60 years old with stage II lung adenocarcinoma.

The CDR3 here is CAISEGAANTIYF. CDR3 DNA sequence: TGTGCCATCAGTGAGGGGGCAGCAAACACCATATATTTT. This chain links TRBV10-3 with TRBJ1-3; D might be TRBD1 (5 bases). V was shortened by 2 bases and J by 6 bases, with 8 bases between the two germline ends. The germline V gene encodes CDR1 ENHRY and CDR2 SYGVKD. This CDR3 region has 13 residues.